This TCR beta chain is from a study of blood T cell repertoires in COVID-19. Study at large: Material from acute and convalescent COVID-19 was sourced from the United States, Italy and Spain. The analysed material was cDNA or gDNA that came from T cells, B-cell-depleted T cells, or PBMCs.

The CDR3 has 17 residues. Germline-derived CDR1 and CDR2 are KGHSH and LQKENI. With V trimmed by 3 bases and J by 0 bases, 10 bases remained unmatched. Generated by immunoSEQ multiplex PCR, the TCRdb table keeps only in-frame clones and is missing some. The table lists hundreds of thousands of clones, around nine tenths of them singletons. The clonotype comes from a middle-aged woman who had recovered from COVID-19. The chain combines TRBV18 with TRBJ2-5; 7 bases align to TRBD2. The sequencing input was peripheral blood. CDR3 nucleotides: TGTGCCAGCTCACCCCCCGTCGGGAGCGGGGACCAAGAGACCCAGTACTTC. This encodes CASSPPVGSGDQETQYF. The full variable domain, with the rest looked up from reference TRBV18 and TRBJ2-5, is NAGVMQNPRHLVRRRGQEARLRCSPMKGHSHVYWYRQLPEEGLKFMVYLQKENIIDESGMPKERFSAEFPKEGPSILRIQQVVRGDSAAYFCASSPPVGSGDQETQYFGPGTRLLVL.